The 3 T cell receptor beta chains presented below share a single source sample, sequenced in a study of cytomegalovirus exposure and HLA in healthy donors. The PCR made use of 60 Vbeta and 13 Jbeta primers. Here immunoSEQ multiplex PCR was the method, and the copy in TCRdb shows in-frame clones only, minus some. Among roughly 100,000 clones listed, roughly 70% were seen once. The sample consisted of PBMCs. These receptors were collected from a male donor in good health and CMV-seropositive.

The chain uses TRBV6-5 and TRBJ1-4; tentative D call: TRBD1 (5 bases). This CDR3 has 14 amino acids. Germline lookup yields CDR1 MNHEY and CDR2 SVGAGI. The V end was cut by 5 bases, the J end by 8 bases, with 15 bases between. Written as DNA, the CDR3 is TGTGCCAGCAGTAAGATAGGGGCACGCGAAAAACTGTTTTTT. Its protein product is CASSKIGAREKLFF.

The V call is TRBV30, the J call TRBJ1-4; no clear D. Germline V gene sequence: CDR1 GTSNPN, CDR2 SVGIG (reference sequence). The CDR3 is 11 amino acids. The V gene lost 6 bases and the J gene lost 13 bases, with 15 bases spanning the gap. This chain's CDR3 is CACLRELVLFF. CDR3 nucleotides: TGTGCCTGCCTTAGGGAGTTAGTACTGTTTTTT.

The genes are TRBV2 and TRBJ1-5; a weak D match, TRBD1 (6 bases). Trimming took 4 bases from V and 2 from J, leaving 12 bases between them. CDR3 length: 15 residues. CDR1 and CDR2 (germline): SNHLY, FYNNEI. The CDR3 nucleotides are TGTGCCAGCAGTGTGGAACAGGGAGGCAATCAGCCCCAGCATTTT. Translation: CASSVEQGGNQPQHF.